The rows below give T cell receptor beta chains drawn from one sample of a study of T-cell reconstitution after alpha-beta-depleted transplantation in children. TCRdb re-called the PCR reads through MiXCR, storing one row per CDR3 protein. The top ten hold 13% to 15% of the sample, which has 600,000 or so distinct CDR3 sequences, roughly 23% seen once. The sequences come from PBMCs, mostly from graft donor cells, collected 360 days after TCRalphabeta/CD19-depleted stem cell transplant. The receptors here all came from a boy less than two years old who had a stem cell transplant for acute myeloid leukemia, so the T cells may come from the graft donor. The CDR3 runs from the conserved cysteine through the conserved F or W. The D gene is left open where the match is weak. Clone size, where shown, is once, few, many, or a class for clones that have expanded.

D,J,size,V,DNA,CDR3
NA,TRBJ1-4,NA,TRBV20-1,TGCAGTGCTAGAGATGGGGGGCTAGGTGAAAAACTGTTTTTT,CSARDGGLGEKLFF
NA,TRBJ2-1,many,TRBV7-2,TGTGCCAGCAGCTTAGCGGGGGAACTCGGCAATGAGCAGTTCTTC,CASSLAGELGNEQFF
TRBD1,TRBJ2-4,many,TRBV20-1,TGCAGTGCCAGAATAGGGACAGGGAACTACTTC,CSARIGTGNYF
NA,TRBJ2-5,NA,TRBV7-2,TGTGCCAGCAGCTTGAGGGCTAGCGATCAAGAGACCCAGTACTTC,CASSLRASDQETQYF
TRBD2,TRBJ2-7,few,TRBV6-5,TGTGCCAGCAGTTACCAGAAGCGGGGGGTGTACGAGCAGTACTTC,CASSYQKRGVYEQYF
TRBD1,TRBJ2-7,many,TRBV12-3/TRBV12-4,TGTGCCAGCAGTTCGGGGACAGGGACCTACGAGCAGTACTTC,CASSSGTGTYEQYF
TRBD2,TRBJ2-5,many,TRBV20-1,TGCAGTGCTAGAGAGAAGTGGGGGGGGTACAAAGGGGAGACCCAGTACTTC,CSAREKWGGYKGETQYF
TRBD1,TRBJ1-1,NA,TRBV7-3,TGTGCCAGCAGCTTGGGACAGCTATTGAACACTGAAGCTTTCTTT,CASSLGQLLNTEAFF
NA,TRBJ1-1,many,TRBV5-6,TGTGCCAGCAGCTTGGGAACGGCCGGCAACACTGAAGCTTTCTTT,CASSLGTAGNTEAFF
NA,TRBJ2-7,many,TRBV6-1,TGTGCCAGCAGCCGATTGGCAGGCTCCTACGAGCAGTACTTC,CASSRLAGSYEQYF
NA,TRBJ1-1,NA,TRBV10-3,TGTGCCATCAGTGAAGGTGTCGGGGCGACGGGTAGGGATGAAGCTTTCTTT,CAISEGVGATGRDEAFF
NA,TRBJ1-1,many,TRBV19,TGTGCCGCGAATGCAGGGTTCGACACTGAAGCTTTCTTT,CAANAGFDTEAFF
NA,TRBJ2-2,once,TRBV2,TGTGCCAGCAGAGAAAGTTTTACCGGGGAGCTGTTTTTT,CASRESFTGELFF
NA,TRBJ2-1,NA,TRBV3-1,TGTGCCAGCAGCCTTGTATGGGGGGGGCGCCACAATGAGCAGTTCTTC,CASSLVWGGRHNEQFF
NA,TRBJ2-3,few,TRBV10-3,TGTGCCATCAACCGGGACACTAGCATGGATACGCAGTATTTT,CAINRDTSMDTQYF
TRBD1,TRBJ1-2,NA,TRBV18,TGTGCCAGCTCACCCTCGACAGGGAGTTATGGCTACACCTTC,CASSPSTGSYGYTF
NA,TRBJ1-1,NA,TRBV3-1,TGTGCCAGCAGCCAAGATAGGCGACAAAACACTGAAGCTTTCTTT,CASSQDRRQNTEAFF
TRBD1,TRBJ2-7,many,TRBV6-1,TGTGCCAGCAGGAGGACAGGTGAACCCTCCTACGAGCAGTACTTC,CASRRTGEPSYEQYF
NA,TRBJ1-1,NA,TRBV7-2,TGTGCCAGCAGCTTAAGTTCCGGACAGACTGAAGCTTTCTTT,CASSLSSGQTEAFF
NA,TRBJ2-4,NA,TRBV20-1,TGCAGTGCTAGACCACCCGCCGGGACATTACATAAAAACATTCAGTACTTC,CSARPPAGTLHKNIQYF
NA,TRBJ2-7,few,TRBV6-6,TGTGCCAGCAGCGCGGGACTTTCCTACGAGCAGTACTTC,CASSAGLSYEQYF
NA,TRBJ1-6,NA,TRBV6-1,TGTGCCAGCAGTCGTCCGCGAGGAGAGAATTCACCCCTCCACTTT,CASSRPRGENSPLHF
NA,TRBJ2-6,NA,TRBV20-1,TGCAGTGCTCCCCGCGTTCTAGGGGCCAACGTCCTGACTTTC,CSAPRVLGANVLTF
NA,TRBJ1-1,few,TRBV12-3/TRBV12-4,TGTGCCAGCCCTCTAAACTGGGGGTATGAAGCTTTCTTT,CASPLNWGYEAFF
NA,TRBJ2-6,many,TRBV5-1,TGCGCCAGCAGCTTATTACTCTCTGGGGCCAACGTCCTGACTTTC,CASSLLLSGANVLTF
NA,TRBJ1-1,NA,TRBV7-3,TGTGCCAGCAGCTTAACTGTAACAGGCGGCCCCCAGGGTGAAGCTTTCTTT,CASSLTVTGGPQGEAFF
NA,TRBJ1-1,NA,TRBV12-3/TRBV12-4,TGTGCCAGCAGTTTGATCCGGGGAGGGAACACTGAAGCTTTCTTT,CASSLIRGGNTEAFF
NA,TRBJ2-2,NA,TRBV7-9,TGTGCCAGCAGCTTACTAAGTGTGACCGGGGAGCTGTTTTTT,CASSLLSVTGELFF
TRBD1,TRBJ2-2,NA,TRBV12-3/TRBV12-4,TGTGCCAGCAGTATTGGGACAGCCGGGGAGCTGTTTTTT,CASSIGTAGELFF
TRBD2,TRBJ2-1,NA,TRBV6-5,TGTGCCAGCAGTTCCCCAGGGGCTAGCGGGGGGGCCGAACAGTTCTTC,CASSSPGASGGAEQFF
TRBD2,TRBJ2-3,NA,TRBV20-1,TGCAGTGCCAGGAGAACTAGCGCAGATACGCAGTATTTT,CSARRTSADTQYF
NA,TRBJ1-2,NA,TRBV4-3,TGCGCCAGCAGCCGAGGGTTTGACTATGGCTACACCTTC,CASSRGFDYGYTF
NA,TRBJ2-3,few,TRBV28,TGTGCCAGCCTGGGACTTTCCACAGATACGCAGTATTTT,CASLGLSTDTQYF
NA,TRBJ2-1,few,TRBV20-1,TGCAGTGCTAGAGATCCCACCGGTAGGCTCCAGAATGAGCAGTTCTTC,CSARDPTGRLQNEQFF
NA,TRBJ1-1,few,TRBV30,TGTGCCTGGAGTTGGGCTCCGGTGCGAACTGAAGCTTTCTTT,CAWSWAPVRTEAFF
NA,TRBJ2-3,many,TRBV27,TGTGCCAGCAGTTTATTGGACACCACAGATACGCAGTATTTT,CASSLLDTTDTQYF
TRBD1,TRBJ1-5,few,TRBV20-1,TGCAGTGCTAGCCACGACAGGGGAAGCAATCAGCCCCAGCATTTT,CSASHDRGSNQPQHF
NA,TRBJ2-2,NA,TRBV15,TGTGCCACCAGCATCCCGGGACGGAGCACCGGGGAGCTGTTTTTT,CATSIPGRSTGELFF
TRBD1,TRBJ2-5,NA,TRBV20-1,TGCAGTGCTAGAGCCTGGGACAGTCAAGAGACCCAGTACTTC,CSARAWDSQETQYF
TRBD2,TRBJ2-1,few,TRBV20-1,TGCAGTGCGCGACTAGCGGGGGCGTACAATGAGCAGTTCTTC,CSARLAGAYNEQFF
NA,TRBJ2-5,NA,TRBV6-2/TRBV6-3,TGTGCCAGCAAGACAGAACAAGAGACCCAGTACTTC,CASKTEQETQYF
NA,TRBJ1-4,few,TRBV12-3/TRBV12-4,TGTGCCAGCAGTTTTCGCGGGAGGCTCTCTAATGAAAAACTGTTTTTT,CASSFRGRLSNEKLFF